This T cell receptor beta chain emerged from a study of shared clonotypes between healthy human individuals. Terminally differentiated effector memory CD45RA+ cells were excluded from the naive CD8 cells, which were CD45RO-negative and positively selected for CCR7. Donors were healthy HIV-negative adults without recently reported acute infections or vaccinations. Sequencing used immunoSEQ multiplex PCR; TCRdb keeps in-frame clones, though not all of them. The sample has roughly 2,000,000 clones, about 94% seen once. Germline loops: CDR1 LNHDA, CDR2 SQIVND (reference sequence). The V end lost 3 bases, the J end lost 0 bases, and 11 bases lay between the germline ends. The CDR3 consists of 15 residues.

The chain joins TRBV19 to TRBJ1-1; the D is unclear. This sequence originates from a man aged 18 to 35 in good health. Sequences were obtained from naive CD8+ T cells sorted from blood. Here the CDR3 reads CASSIDSAVNTEAFF. The CDR3 region has the DNA TGTGCCAGTAGTATCGACTCCGCTGTGAACACTGAAGCTTTCTTT.